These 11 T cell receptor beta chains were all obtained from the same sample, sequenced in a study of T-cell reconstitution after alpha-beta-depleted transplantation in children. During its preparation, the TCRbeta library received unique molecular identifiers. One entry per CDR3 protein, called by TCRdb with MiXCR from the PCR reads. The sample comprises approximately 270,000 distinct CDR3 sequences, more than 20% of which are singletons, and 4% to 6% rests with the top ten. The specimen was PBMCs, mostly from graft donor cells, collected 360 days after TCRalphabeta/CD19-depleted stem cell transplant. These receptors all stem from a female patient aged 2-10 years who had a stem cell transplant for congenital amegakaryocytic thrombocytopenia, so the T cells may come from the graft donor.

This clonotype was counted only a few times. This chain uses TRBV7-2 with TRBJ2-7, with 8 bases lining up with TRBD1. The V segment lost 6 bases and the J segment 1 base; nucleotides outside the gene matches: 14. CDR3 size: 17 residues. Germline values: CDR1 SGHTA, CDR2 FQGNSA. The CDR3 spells CASSYPTTGEVSYEQYF. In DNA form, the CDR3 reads TGTGCCAGCAGTTATCCTACGACAGGGGAAGTTTCCTACGAGCAGTACTTC. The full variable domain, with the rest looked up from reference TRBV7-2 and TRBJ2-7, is GAGVSQSPSNKVTEKGKDVELRCDPISGHTALYWYRQSLGQGLEFLIYFQGNSAPDKSGLPSDRFSAERTGGSVSTLTIQRTQQEDSAVYLCASSYPTTGEVSYEQYFGPGTRLTVT.

The CDR3 DNA sequence: TGCGCCAGCAGCTTGGCCGCAGGGCTCGGAGAGACCCAGTACTTC. Protein product: CASSLAAGLGETQYF. J is TRBJ2-5 and V is TRBV5-1; possibly TRBD1 for D (5 bases). Germline CDR1 is SGHRS and CDR2 is YFSETQ. This CDR3 contains 15 residues. With 0 bases removed from V and 4 bases from J, the gap between germline ends came to 13 bases.

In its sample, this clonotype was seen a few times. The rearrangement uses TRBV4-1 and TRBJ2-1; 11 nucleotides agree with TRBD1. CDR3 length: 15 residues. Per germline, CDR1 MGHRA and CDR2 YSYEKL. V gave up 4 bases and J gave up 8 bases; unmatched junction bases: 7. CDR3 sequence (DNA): TGCGCCAGCAGCCCCTGGACAGGGGGCAGGGATGAGCAGTTCTTC. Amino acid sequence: CASSPWTGGRDEQFF.

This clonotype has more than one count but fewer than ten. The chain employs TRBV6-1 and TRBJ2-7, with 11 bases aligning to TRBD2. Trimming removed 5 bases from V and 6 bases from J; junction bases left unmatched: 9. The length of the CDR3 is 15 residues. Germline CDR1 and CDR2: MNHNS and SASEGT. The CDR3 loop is CASSPWTSGPLEQYF. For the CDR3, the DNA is TGTGCCAGCAGTCCATGGACTAGCGGGCCTCTCGAGCAGTACTTC.

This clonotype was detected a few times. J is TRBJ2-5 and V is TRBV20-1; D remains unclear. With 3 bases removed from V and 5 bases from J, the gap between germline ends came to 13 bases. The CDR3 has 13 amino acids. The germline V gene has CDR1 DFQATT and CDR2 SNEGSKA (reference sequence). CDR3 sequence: CSASYGTMETQYF. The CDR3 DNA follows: TGCAGTGCTAGTTACGGAACGATGGAGACCCAGTACTTC.

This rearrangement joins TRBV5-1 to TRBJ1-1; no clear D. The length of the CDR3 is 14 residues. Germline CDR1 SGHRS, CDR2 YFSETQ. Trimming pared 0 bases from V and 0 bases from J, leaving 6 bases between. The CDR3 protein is CASSLGEMNTEAFF. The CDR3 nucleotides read TGCGCCAGCAGCTTGGGTGAAATGAACACTGAAGCTTTCTTT.

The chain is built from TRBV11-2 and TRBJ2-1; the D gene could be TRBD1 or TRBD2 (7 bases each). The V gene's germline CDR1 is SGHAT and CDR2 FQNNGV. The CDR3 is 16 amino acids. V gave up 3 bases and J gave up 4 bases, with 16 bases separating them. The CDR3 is CASSFMGGTVYNEQFF. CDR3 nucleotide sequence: TGTGCCAGCAGCTTCATGGGGGGGACAGTTTACAATGAGCAGTTCTTC.

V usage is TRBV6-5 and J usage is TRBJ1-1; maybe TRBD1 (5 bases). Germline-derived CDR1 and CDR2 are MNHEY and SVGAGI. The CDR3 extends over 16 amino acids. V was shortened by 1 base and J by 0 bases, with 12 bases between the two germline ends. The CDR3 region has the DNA TGTGCCAGCAGTTACTACGGGGCGGTGCTGAACACTGAAGCTTTCTTT. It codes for CASSYYGAVLNTEAFF.

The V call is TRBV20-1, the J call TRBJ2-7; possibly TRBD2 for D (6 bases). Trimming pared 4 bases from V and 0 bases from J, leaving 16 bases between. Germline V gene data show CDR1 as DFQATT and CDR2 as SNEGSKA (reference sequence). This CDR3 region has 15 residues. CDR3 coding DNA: TGCAGTGCTACCCTCCCAGCGGGTAGCTCCTACGAGCAGTACTTC. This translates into CSATLPAGSSYEQYF.

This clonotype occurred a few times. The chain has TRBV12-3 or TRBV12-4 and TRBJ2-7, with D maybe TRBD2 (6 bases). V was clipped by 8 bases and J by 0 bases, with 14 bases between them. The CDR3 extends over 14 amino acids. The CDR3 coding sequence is TGTGCCAGCCGGCCCCTAGCGAACTCCTACGAGCAGTACTTC. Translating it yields CASRPLANSYEQYF.

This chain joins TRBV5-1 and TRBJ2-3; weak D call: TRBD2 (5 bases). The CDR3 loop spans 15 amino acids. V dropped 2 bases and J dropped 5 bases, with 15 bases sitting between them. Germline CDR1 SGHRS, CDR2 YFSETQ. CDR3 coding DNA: TGCGCCAGCAGCTTCCAGGACCCCCGGGGAGATACGCAGTATTTT. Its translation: CASSFQDPRGDTQYF.